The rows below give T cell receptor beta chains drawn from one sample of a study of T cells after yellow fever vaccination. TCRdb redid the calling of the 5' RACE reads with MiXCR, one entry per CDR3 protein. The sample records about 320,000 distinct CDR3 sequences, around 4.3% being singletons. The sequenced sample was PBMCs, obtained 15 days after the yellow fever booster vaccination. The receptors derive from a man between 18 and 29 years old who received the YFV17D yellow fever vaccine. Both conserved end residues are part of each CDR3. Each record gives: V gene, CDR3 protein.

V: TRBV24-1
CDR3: CATSDPSGGAYNEQFF

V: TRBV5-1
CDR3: CASSLGGYREYGYTF

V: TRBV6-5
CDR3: CASSVWGEETQYF

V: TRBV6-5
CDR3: CASSYRDSAYNEQFF

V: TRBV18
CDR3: CASSLPTSSETQYF

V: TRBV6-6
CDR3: CASSLPQDFPTEAFF

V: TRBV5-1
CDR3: CASRRTSGGVYNEQFF

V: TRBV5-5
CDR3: CASSLAHRTGGEKLFF

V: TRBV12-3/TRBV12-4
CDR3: CASSAGAYYEQYF

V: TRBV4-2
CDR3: CASSQAGGPGSGETQYF

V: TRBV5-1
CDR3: CASAPGAARAADTQYF

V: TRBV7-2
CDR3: CASRAMGGRGNEQFF

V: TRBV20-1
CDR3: CSASKESSYNEQFF

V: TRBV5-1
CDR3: CASNSGTGTNNEQFF

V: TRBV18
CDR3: CASSPSGVEAFF

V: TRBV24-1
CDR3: CATSDSWGTEAFF

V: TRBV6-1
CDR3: CASTRDGSYNEQFF

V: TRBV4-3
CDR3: CASSQELETDTQYF

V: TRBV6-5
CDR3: CASRPRQGGAEAFF

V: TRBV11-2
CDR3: CASSLVGSSDTQYF

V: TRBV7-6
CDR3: CASSSGLYTQYF

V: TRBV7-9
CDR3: CASSVQGSTNEKLFF

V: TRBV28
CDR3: CASARGGSHTGELFF

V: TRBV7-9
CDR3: CASSYLDSTDTQYF

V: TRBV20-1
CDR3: CSARRTGEVHGYTF

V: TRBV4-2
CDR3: CASSQTGTDRILNEQYF

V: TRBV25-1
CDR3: CASSEYPGELFF